This T cell receptor (beta chain) was sequenced during a study of shared clonotypes between healthy human individuals. This clone was seen a single time. The assay ran at deep level. Splitting of each subset's genomic DNA was done evenly across several immunoSEQ plates. This table comes from immunoSEQ multiplex PCR, and its TCRdb copy is limited to in-frame clones, with some not included. Of roughly 2.6 million clones in the sample, about 92% were seen once. CDR1 and CDR2 (germline): SGDLS, YYNGEE. V trimming: 3 bases; J trimming: 8 bases; junction bases outside the gene matches: 6. The CDR3 runs 13 residues.

J is TRBJ1-2 and V is TRBV9; 8 bases map to TRBD1. The sequence came from a man aged 18 to 30 in good health. The sequenced sample was naive CD4+ T cells sorted from blood. Subset denoted: CD45RA+ positively selected. The CDR3 protein is CASSDRQGRGYTF. As DNA, the CDR3 is TGTGCCAGCAGCGACAGACAGGGGCGAGGCTACACCTTC.